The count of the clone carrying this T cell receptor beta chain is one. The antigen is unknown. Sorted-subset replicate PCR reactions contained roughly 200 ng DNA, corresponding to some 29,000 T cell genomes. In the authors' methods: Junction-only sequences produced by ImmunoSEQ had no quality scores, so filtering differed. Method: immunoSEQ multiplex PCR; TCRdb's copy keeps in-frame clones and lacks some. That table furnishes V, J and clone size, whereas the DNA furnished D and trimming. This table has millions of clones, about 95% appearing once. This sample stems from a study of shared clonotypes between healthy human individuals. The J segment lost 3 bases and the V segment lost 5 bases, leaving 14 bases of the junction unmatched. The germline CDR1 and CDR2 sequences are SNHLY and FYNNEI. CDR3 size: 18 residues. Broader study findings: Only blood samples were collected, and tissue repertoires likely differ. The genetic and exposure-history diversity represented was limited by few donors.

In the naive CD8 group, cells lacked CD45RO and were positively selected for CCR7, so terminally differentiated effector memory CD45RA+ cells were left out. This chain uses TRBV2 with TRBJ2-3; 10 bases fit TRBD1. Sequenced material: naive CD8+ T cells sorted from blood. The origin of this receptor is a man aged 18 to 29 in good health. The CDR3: CASSFRPSSGQGTDTQYF. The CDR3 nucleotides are TGTGCCAGCAGTTTTCGCCCTTCTTCGGGACAGGGGACAGATACGCAGTATTTT.